This T cell receptor (beta chain) was observed in a study of blood T cell repertoires in COVID-19. This clone was seen more than once but under ten times. V lost 0 bases and J lost 3, with 11 bases in between. Germline loops: CDR1 SNHLY, CDR2 FYNNEI. This CDR3 region has 15 residues. Per the authors' pipeline: Researchers report that nucleated cell counts were estimated from reference gene primer amplification. Profiling relied on immunoSEQ multiplex PCR, and the TCRdb table lists in-frame clones only, not all of them. The V and J calls and clone size are taken from that table; D and trimming were inferred from the DNA. The table has under 70,000 clones, roughly 80% seen once.

V and J are TRBV2 and TRBJ1-1; D possibly corresponds to TRBD1 (5 bases). The sequenced sample was peripheral blood. The receptor comes from a woman in her 70s with acute or convalescent COVID-19. The CDR3: CASSEAGRAYTEAFF. CDR3 coding DNA: TGTGCCAGCAGTGAAGCGGGCAGGGCATACACTGAAGCTTTCTTT.